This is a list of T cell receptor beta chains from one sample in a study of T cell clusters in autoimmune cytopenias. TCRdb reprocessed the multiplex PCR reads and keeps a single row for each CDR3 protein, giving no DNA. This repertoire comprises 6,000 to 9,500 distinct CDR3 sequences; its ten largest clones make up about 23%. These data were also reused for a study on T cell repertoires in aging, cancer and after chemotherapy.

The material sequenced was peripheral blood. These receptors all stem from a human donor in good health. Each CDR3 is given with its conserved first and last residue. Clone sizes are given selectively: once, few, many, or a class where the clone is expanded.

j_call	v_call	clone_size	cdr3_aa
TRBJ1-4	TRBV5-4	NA	CASSRGTGAGNEKLFF
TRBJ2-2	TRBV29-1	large	CSVESRQGAPEGGGELFF
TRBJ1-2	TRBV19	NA	CASSGRSFSEGRGYTF
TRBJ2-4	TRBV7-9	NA	CASSLPVGIQYF
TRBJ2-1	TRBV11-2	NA	CASSPGRGAYNEQFF
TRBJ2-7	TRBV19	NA	CASSITGRGAFEQYF
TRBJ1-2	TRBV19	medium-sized	CASSTRTGGIGIYGYTF
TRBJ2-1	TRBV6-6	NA	CATAGKSYNEQFF
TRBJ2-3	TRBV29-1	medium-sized	CSVDGAPSTDTQYF
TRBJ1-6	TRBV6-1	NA	CASTQRDSLNSPLHF
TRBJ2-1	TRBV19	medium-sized	CASSPTLLPLYNEQFF
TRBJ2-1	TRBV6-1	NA	CASSVSQGAYSYNEQFF
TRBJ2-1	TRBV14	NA	CASKMTGTAGEQFF
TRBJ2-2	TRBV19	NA	CASAPSGGFTGELFF
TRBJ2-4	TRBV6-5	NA	CASSSTDRGQDIQYF
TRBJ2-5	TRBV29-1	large	CSGAGGGETQYF
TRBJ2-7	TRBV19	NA	CASSPQGAFYEQYF
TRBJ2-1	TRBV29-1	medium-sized	CSVVPQTNEQFF
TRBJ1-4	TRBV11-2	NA	CASSWTVTFATNEKLFF
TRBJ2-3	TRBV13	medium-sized	CASSSGLLSTDTQYF
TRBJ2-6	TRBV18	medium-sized	CASSPELSGANVLTF
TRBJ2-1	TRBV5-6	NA	CASNPGRARPSPGSYNEQFF
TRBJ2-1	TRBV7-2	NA	CASSLEGILSSYNEQFF
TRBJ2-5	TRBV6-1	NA	CASSEARSDFETQYF
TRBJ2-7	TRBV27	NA	CASSLGLRLYEQYF
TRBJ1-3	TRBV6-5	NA	CASSYSQAISGNTIYF
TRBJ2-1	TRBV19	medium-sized	CASSIAANEQFF
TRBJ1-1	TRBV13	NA	CASSLGGGTGFMNTEAFF
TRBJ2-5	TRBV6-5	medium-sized	CASSYSYSGGQETQYF
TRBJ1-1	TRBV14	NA	CASSNFAEAFF
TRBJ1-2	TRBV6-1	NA	CASSEERNYGYTF
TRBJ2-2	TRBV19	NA	CASSISGQDTGELFF
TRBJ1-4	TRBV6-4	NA	CASSRTGMLEKEKLFF
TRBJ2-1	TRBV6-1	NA	CASSDREGHNEQFF
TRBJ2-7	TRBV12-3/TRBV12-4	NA	CASRVTGNSYEQYF
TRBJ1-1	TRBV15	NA	CATSRDWTTAGMNTEAFF
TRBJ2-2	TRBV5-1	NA	CASSMDRGYTGELFF